This T cell receptor beta chain stems from a study of T cells in Graves' hyperthyroidism and ophthalmopathy. Researchers took RNA transcripts and amplified the TCR beta CDR3 regions from them. First-round RT-PCR of the TCR CDR3 relied on the HTBI primer set. TCRdb independently ran MiXCR on the multiplex PCR reads; one entry per CDR3 protein. The table lists about 560,000 distinct CDR3 sequences, over 15% of them singletons. The ends lost 4 bases at V and 1 base at J; junction bases unmatched: 14. The CDR3 spans 18 residues. CDR1 and CDR2 from the germline V gene are MNHEY and SMNVEV (reference sequence).

This TCR derives from a woman aged 18 to 35 with Graves' hyperthyroidism. The genes are TRBV27 and TRBJ1-2, with 8 bases matching TRBD1. Source material: blood. CDR3 residues: CASSSKTGVVIGNYGYTF. CDR3 bases: TGTGCCAGCAGTTCCAAGACAGGGGTGGTAATTGGTAACTATGGCTACACCTTC.